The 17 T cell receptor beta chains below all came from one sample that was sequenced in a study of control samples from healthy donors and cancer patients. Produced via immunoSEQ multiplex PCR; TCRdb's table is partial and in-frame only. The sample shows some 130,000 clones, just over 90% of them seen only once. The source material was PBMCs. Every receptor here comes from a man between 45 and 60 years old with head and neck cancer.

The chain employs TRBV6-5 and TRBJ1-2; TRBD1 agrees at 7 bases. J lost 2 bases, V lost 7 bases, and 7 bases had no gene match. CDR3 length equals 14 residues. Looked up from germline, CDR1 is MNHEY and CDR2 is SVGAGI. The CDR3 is CASTDRGQNYGYTF. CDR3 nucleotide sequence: TGTGCCAGCACGGACCGGGGACAGAACTATGGCTACACCTTC.

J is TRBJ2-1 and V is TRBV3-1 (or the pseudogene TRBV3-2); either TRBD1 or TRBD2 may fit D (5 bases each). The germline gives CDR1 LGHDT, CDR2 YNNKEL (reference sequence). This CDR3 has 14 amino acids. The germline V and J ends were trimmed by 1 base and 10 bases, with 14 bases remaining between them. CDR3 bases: TGTGCCAGCAGCCAAGTCGGGACCTTCAGGGAGCAGTTCTTC. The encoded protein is CASSQVGTFREQFF.

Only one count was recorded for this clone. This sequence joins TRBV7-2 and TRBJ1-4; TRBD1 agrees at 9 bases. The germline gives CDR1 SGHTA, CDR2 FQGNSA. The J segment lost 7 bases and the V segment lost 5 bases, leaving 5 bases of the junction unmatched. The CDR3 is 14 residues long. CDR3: CASSLGQGSEKLFF. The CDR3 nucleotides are TGTGCCAGCAGCCTGGGACAGGGAAGTGAAAAACTGTTTTTT.

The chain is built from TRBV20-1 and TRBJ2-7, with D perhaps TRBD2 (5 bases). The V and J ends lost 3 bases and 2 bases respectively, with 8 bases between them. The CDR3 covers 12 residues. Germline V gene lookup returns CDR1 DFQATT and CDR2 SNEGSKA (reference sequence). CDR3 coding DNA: TGCAGTGCTAGTCCCGGGACCTACGAGCAGTACTTC. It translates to CSASPGTYEQYF.

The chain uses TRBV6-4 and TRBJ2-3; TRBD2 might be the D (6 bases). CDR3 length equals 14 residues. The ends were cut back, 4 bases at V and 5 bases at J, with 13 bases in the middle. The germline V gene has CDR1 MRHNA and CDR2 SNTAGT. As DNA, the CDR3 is TGTGCCAGCAGTGGCGGGACGCCCCTAGATACGCAGTATTTT. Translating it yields CASSGGTPLDTQYF.

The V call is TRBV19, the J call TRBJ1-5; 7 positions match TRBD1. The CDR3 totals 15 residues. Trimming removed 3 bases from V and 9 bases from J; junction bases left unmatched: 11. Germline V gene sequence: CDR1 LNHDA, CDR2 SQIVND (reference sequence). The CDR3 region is CASSISTGTFAPQHF. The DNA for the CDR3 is TGTGCCAGTAGTATCTCGACAGGGACATTTGCGCCCCAGCATTTT. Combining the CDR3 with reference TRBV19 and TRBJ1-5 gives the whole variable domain DGGITQSPKYLFRKEGQNVTLSCEQNLNHDAMYWYRQDPGQGLRLIYYSQIVNDFQKGDIAEGYSVSREKKESFPLTVTSAQKNPTAFYLCASSISTGTFAPQHFGDGTRLSIL.

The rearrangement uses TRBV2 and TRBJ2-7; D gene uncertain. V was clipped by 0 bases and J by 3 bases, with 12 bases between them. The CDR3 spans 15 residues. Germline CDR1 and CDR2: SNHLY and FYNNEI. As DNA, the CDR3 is TGTGCCAGCAGTGAAGCGCTGCAGAGACTCTACGAGCAGTACTTC. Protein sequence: CASSEALQRLYEQYF.

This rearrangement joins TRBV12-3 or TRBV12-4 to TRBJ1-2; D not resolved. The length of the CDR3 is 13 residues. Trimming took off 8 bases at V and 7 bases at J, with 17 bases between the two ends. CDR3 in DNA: TGTGCCAGCTCGGTGCCGGGCTCCTTTGGCTACACCTTC. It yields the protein CASSVPGSFGYTF.

The CDR3 region has the DNA TGTGCCAGCAGGCTTGCAACTAATGAAAAACTGTTTTTT. Amino acid sequence: CASRLATNEKLFF. The V gene is TRBV7-8, the J gene TRBJ1-4, with D unclear. V lost 6 bases, J lost 0 bases, and 5 bases lay in between. The length of the CDR3 is 13 residues. CDR1 and CDR2 (germline): SGHVS, FQNEAQ.

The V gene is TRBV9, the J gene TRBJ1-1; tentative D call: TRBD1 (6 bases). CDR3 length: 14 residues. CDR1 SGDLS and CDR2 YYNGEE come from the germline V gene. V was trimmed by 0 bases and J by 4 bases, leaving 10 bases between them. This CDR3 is CASSVGGLGTEAFF. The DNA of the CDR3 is TGTGCCAGCAGCGTAGGGGGGCTGGGCACTGAAGCTTTCTTT.

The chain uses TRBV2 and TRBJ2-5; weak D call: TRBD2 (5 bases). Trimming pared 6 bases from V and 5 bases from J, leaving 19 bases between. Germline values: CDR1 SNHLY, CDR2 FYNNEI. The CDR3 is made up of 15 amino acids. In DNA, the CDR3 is TGTGCCAGCAGAGGAGCCTCCGAGGGCGGCGAGACCCAGTACTTC. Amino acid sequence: CASRGASEGGETQYF.

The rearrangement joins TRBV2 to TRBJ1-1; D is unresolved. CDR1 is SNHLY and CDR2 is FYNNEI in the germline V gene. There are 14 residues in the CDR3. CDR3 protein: CASLLAWMNTEAFF. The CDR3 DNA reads TGTGCTTCCCTTCTCGCCTGGATGAACACTGAAGCTTTCTTT. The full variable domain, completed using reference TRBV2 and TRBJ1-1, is EPEVTQTPSHQVTQMGQEVILRCVPISNHLYFYWYRQILGQKVEFLVSFYNNEISEKSEIFDDQFSVERPDGSNFTLKIRSTKLEDSAMYFCASLLAWMNTEAFFGQGTRLTVV.

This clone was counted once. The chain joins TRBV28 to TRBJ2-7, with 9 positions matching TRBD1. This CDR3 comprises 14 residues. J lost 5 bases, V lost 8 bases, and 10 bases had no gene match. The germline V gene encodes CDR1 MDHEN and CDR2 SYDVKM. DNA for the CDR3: TGTGCCAGCCTCGTGGGACAGGGTGTCCACGAGCAGTACTTC. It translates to CASLVGQGVHEQYF. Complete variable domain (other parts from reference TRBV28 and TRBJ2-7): DVKVTQSSRYLVKRTGEKVFLECVQDMDHENMFWYRQDPGLGLRLIYFSYDVKMKEKGDIPEGYSVSREKKERFSLILESASTNQTSMYLCASLVGQGVHEQYFGPGTRLTVT.

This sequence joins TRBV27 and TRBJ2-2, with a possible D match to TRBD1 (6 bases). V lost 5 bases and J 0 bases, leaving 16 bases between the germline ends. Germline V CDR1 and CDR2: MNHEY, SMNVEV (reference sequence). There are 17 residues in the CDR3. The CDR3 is CASSRSGAVTNTGELFF. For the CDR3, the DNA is TGTGCCAGCAGTCGCTCAGGGGCAGTCACGAACACCGGGGAGCTGTTTTTT.

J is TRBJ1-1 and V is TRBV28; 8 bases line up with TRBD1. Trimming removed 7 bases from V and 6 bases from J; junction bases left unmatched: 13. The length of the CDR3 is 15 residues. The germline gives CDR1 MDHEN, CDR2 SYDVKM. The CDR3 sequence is CASTIPQQGGSEAFF. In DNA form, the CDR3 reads TGTGCCAGCACCATTCCCCAACAGGGGGGGTCTGAAGCTTTCTTT.

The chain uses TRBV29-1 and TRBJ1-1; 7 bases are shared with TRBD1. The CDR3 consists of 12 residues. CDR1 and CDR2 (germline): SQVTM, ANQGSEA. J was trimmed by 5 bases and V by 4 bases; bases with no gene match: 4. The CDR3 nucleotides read TGCAGCGTTGCAGGGGGAGGGACTGAAGCTTTCTTT. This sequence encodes CSVAGGGTEAFF.

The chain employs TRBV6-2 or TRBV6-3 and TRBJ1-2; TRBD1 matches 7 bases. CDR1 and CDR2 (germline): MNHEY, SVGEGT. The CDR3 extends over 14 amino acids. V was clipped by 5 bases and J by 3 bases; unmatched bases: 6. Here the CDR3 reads CASSGGQTYYGYTF. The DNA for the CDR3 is TGTGCCAGCAGTGGGGGACAGACCTACTATGGCTACACCTTC.